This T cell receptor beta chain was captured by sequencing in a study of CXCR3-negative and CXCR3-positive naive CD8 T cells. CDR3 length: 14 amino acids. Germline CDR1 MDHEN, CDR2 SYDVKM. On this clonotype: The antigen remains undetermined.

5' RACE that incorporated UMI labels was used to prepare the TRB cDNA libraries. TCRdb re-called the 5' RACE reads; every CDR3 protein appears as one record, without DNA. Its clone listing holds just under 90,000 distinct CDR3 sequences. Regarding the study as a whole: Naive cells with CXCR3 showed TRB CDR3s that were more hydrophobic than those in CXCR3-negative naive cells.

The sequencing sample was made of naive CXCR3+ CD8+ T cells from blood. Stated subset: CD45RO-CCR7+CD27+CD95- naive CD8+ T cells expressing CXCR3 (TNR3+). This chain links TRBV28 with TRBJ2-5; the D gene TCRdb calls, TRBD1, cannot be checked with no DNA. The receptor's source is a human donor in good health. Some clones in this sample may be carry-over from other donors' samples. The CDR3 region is CASGQRGFQETQYF.